These 8 T cell receptor beta chains originate from one sample sequenced in a study of OX40 agonist ivuxolimab in advanced cancers. Assay: immunoSEQ multiplex PCR; the TCRdb copy retains only in-frame clones and omits some. Among some 28,000 clones listed, around 87% were seen once. This specimen consisted of CD4+ or CD8+ T cells sorted from blood, obtained in a trial of the OX40 agonist ivuxolimab. The receptors derive from an adult with an advanced solid tumor such as melanoma, head and neck, liver or kidney cancer.

V usage is TRBV19 and J usage is TRBJ1-6; 10 positions match TRBD1. J lost 10 bases, V lost 9 bases, and 9 bases had no gene match. The CDR3 is 14 residues long. The V gene's germline CDR1 is LNHDA and CDR2 SQIVND (reference sequence). This CDR3 is CASNRDRGRSPLHF. CDR3 in DNA: TGTGCCAGCAACCGGGACAGGGGACGATCACCCCTCCACTTT.

The V call is TRBV19, the J call TRBJ1-5; D may be TRBD1 (6 bases). CDR3 size: 12 residues. Looked up from germline, CDR1 is LNHDA and CDR2 is SQIVND (reference sequence). DNA for the CDR3: TGTGGTACGGGACAACTTAATCAGCCCCAGCATTTT. It yields the protein CGTGQLNQPQHF.

The V call is TRBV6-5, the J call TRBJ1-3, with unresolved D. V was shortened by 0 bases and J by 0 bases, with 3 bases between the two germline ends. Germline CDR1 MNHEY, CDR2 SVGAGI. The CDR3 has 14 residues. The CDR3 nucleotides are TGTGCCAGCAGTTACTCGGTCTCTGGAAACACCATATATTTT. Translating gives CASSYSVSGNTIYF.

The chain employs TRBV7-6 and TRBJ1-4; tentatively, D is TRBD1 (5 bases). V lost 6 bases and J lost 0, with 14 bases in between. Germline V gives CDR1 SGHVS, CDR2 FNYEAQ. The CDR3 totals 16 residues. Here the CDR3 DNA reads TGTGCCAGCAGTTGGGGGACGGAAGCAACTAATGAAAAACTGTTTTTT. Its protein is CASSWGTEATNEKLFF.

The chain employs TRBV6-1 and TRBJ2-1; the match to TRBD2 covers 11 bases. CDR1 is MNHNS, CDR2 SASEGT, per germline. The V gene end was trimmed by 6 bases and the J gene end by 5 bases; junction bases not matched to a gene: 6. The length of the CDR3 is 15 residues. CDR3 loop: CASRRIAGGNNEQFF. The CDR3 DNA sequence: TGTGCCAGCAGGAGGATAGCGGGGGGGAACAATGAGCAGTTCTTC.

The chain links TRBV27 to TRBJ2-1, with TRBD2 identical over 14 bases. This CDR3 comprises 13 residues. J lost 8 bases, V lost 6 bases, and 0 bases had no gene match. Germline assignment: CDR1 MNHEY and CDR2 SMNVEV (reference sequence). The chain's CDR3 is CASRGLAGDEQFF. The CDR3 coding sequence is TGTGCCAGCAGGGGACTAGCGGGGGATGAGCAGTTCTTC.

This clone appeared a single time. J is TRBJ2-1 and V is TRBV2, with 14 bases lining up with TRBD2. The CDR3 is made up of 15 amino acids. Germline V gene data show CDR1 as SNHLY and CDR2 as FYNNEI. V trimming: 3 bases; J trimming: 8 bases; junction bases outside the gene matches: 3. CDR3 sequence: CASSDGLAGGDEQFF. The DNA for the CDR3 is TGTGCCAGCAGTGACGGACTAGCGGGGGGTGATGAGCAGTTCTTC.

This clone showed up just a few times. This sequence joins TRBV25-1 and TRBJ2-5; D possibly matches TRBD1 or TRBD2 (5 bases each). Trimming removed 8 bases at V and 5 bases at J, with 18 bases between. The CDR3 totals 14 residues. Per germline, CDR1 MGHDK and CDR2 SYGVNS. The chain's CDR3 is CASGQGIQRETQYF. In DNA form, the CDR3 reads TGTGCCAGCGGTCAGGGTATCCAGCGGGAGACCCAGTACTTC.